The clone carrying this TCR beta chain was observed a handful of times. Its antigen is still unknown. The entry originates in a study of T-cell memory formation after mild COVID-19. Study context: For the most part, TCR clusters were specific to one donor.

This CDR3 has 12 amino acids. Trimming shortened V by 4 bases and J by 7 bases, and 10 bases separated the two germline ends. Employing constant-segment primers, 5'RACE generated TCR alpha and TCR beta cDNA libraries bearing sample barcodes and UMIs. TCRdb fed the 5' RACE reads into MiXCR, producing one record per CDR3 protein. This table has about 420,000 distinct CDR3 sequences, 20% to 25% appearing once. General study findings and limits: Balance between CD4 and CD8 was seen in clones contracting day 15 to 85, and a CD4+ lean was seen in later expanders.

This receptor was taken from an adult woman who had mild COVID-19 (a few samples of this study predate the infection). Cell type and time point are not known. This chain uses TRBV12-3 or TRBV12-4 with TRBJ1-1; tentatively, D is TRBD1 (5 bases). Sequences were obtained from PBMCs or a T cell subset sorted from them (not recorded which). Here the CDR3 DNA reads TGTGCCAGCAGTTGGGGGACTGTTGAAGCTTTCTTT. Translation gives CASSWGTVEAFF.